This T cell receptor beta chain was retrieved from a study of cytomegalovirus exposure and HLA in healthy donors. In the study overall: From 170 million or so T cells, an earlier analysis saw some 120 million unique TCR beta sequences. As released early, the data held 80 million to 90 million unique TCRs from HLA-typed donors.

Study results and limitations: A prior analysis recorded that most TCR beta V segments were productive about 87% or about 30% of the time. Across donors, sequencing depth was assumed by presence/absence analyses to be roughly uniform.

PCR amplification relied on 60 Vbeta primers (plus 13 Jbeta primers). Profiling relied on immunoSEQ multiplex PCR, and the TCRdb table lists in-frame clones only, not all of them. The sample data list fewer than 60,000 clones. V was cut by 5 bases and J by 5 bases, with 10 bases left in between. The CDR3 contains 13 residues. Germline V gene sequence: CDR1 SGHRS, CDR2 YFSETQ. With regard to this clone: Its antigen remains unknown.

The J gene is TRBJ2-2, the V gene TRBV5-1, with D possibly TRBD2 on 6 matching bases. Input material: PBMCs. The receptor comes from a woman in her 30s in good health and CMV-seropositive. The CDR3: CASREGATGELFF. CDR3 sequence (DNA): TGCGCCAGCAGGGAGGGAGCAACCGGGGAGCTGTTTTTT.